The T cell receptor (beta chain) described here comes from a study of spatial heterogeneity in lung cancer. As for the study in general: Every unique TCR and UMI combination, on average, appeared more than ten times in raw reads.

The table lists this clonotype with many counts. The time point denotes: sample taken at primary tumor resection. Sequencing was performed on whole RNA extracted from tumor and nontumor lung tissue, or from frozen PBMC, and the material was left unsorted. TCRdb fed the 5' RACE reads into MiXCR, producing one record per CDR3 protein. The sample includes some 8,000 distinct CDR3 sequences, roughly 5.9% seen only once; the top ten take roughly 40%. There are 17 residues in the CDR3. The germline CDR1 and CDR2 sequences are LNHDA and SQIVND (reference sequence). The V gene end was trimmed by 4 bases and the J gene end by 0 bases; junction bases not matched to a gene: 9.

The receptor's source is a male donor with early-stage non-small cell lung cancer. J is TRBJ2-3 and V is TRBV19, with 8 bases lining up with TRBD2. This sample comprised PBMCs, obtained at surgery. The CDR3 DNA is TGTGCCAGTAGTAAAACTAGCGGTCAACCTAGCACAGATACGCAGTATTTT. It yields the protein CASSKTSGQPSTDTQYF.